This T cell receptor (beta chain) was sequenced in a study of cytomegalovirus exposure and HLA in healthy donors. Study-wide findings and caveats: A later analysis by the authors found several of the most significant clusters apparently linked to common viral pathogens. In a later analysis, TCR association rates varied by HLA locus: DRB1 most, HLA-C fewest. Rare TCR sequences predominated, though certain public TCRs were found in many donors.

PCR used 60 Vbeta primers and 13 Jbeta primers. Original processing methods: A later analysis tallied some 80 million unique TCR beta chains, around 11 million of them shared. The table came from immunoSEQ multiplex PCR; TCRdb's copy has only in-frame clones and leaves some out. The DNA was the basis for D and trimming; V, J and clone size are from that table. The sample yields roughly 100,000 clones, around 76% seen once. Note on this clone: Its antigen is unidentified.

Trimming cost V 5 bases and J 7 bases; bases outside gene matches: 5. CDR1 is MNHEY and CDR2 is SVGAGI in the germline V gene. The CDR3 covers 13 residues. The receptor was isolated from a woman aged 50 to 65 in good health and CMV-seropositive. The chain carries TRBV6-5 and TRBJ1-5; TRBD1 aligns across 7 bases. The sequenced sample was PBMCs. The CDR3, as DNA: TGTGCCAGCAGTCGGGACAGTTTACAGCCCCAGCATTTT. It codes for CASSRDSLQPQHF.